In this sample, the clone carrying this T cell receptor (beta chain) turned up many times. This sample stems from a study of T cells in Graves' hyperthyroidism and ophthalmopathy. Trimming left V 8 bases short and J 6 bases short, with 21 bases between. The CDR3 loop spans 14 amino acids. Looked up from germline, CDR1 is SGDLS and CDR2 is YYNGEE. Any patient presenting with uncontrolled infection, other autoimmune disease, pregnancy or lactation was left out. RNA transcripts gave rise to amplified TCR beta CDR3 regions. HTBI primers were employed in a first-round RT-PCR of the TCR CDR3. One entry per CDR3 protein, called by TCRdb with MiXCR from the multiplex PCR reads. Of over 500,000 distinct CDR3 sequences detected, approximately 17% appear once; the ten largest clones hold around 17%.

The genes are TRBV9 and TRBJ2-7; a weak D match, TRBD2 (6 bases). This clonotype originated in a young woman with Graves' ophthalmopathy. The source material was blood. The CDR3 loop is CASPLATGAGEQYF. In DNA form, the CDR3 reads TGTGCCAGTCCGCTAGCGACCGGGGCGGGCGAGCAGTACTTC.